Following are 26 T cell receptor beta chains from one sample sequenced in a study of vaccination and CD4 T cells after COVID-19. Treatment meaning: 10-day PBMC culture with coronavirus spike peptide pools or control peptides (ViraFEST assay). The Oncomine TCR Beta short-read assay was applied to DNA of cultured CD4+ T cells. TCRdb re-analysed the PCR reads in MiXCR, keeping a single row per CDR3 protein. The sample shows about 8,500 distinct CDR3 sequences, about 50% of them seen only once. These TCRs are of unknown antigen specificity. The sequenced material came from CD4+ T cells from blood, cultured in vitro. The receptors originated from a human donor who had recovered from COVID-19.

This rearrangement joins TRBV12-3 or TRBV12-4 to TRBJ1-2; tentatively, D is TRBD1 (5 bases). Trimming stripped 3 bases from V and 10 bases from J, with 15 bases between. This CDR3 has 13 amino acids. CDR3 amino acids: CASSLSGTIDYTF. The CDR3 DNA reads TGTGCCAGCAGTTTGTCGGGGACTATAGACTACACCTTC.

This sequence joins TRBV5-4 and TRBJ1-1, with D perhaps matching TRBD1 (6 bases). The CDR3 is made up of 15 amino acids. CDR1 is SGHNT and CDR2 is YYREEE in the germline V gene (reference sequence). Trimming removed 2 bases from V and 4 bases from J, with 15 bases in between. The DNA for the CDR3 is TGTGCCAGCAGCTTAATCCCGGGACAAAGCACTGAAGCTTTCTTT. Translating it yields CASSLIPGQSTEAFF.

This clonotype was recorded a few times. The chain combines TRBV19 with TRBJ1-5, with D perhaps matching TRBD1 (5 bases). Per germline, CDR1 LNHDA and CDR2 SQIVND (reference sequence). V lost 5 bases to trimming and J lost 5 bases, with 10 bases between them. CDR3 length: 13 residues. CDR3 sequence: CASSGTGDQPQHF. The CDR3 DNA sequence: TGTGCCAGTAGTGGGACGGGGGATCAGCCCCAGCATTTT.

By proportion, this clonotype is medium-sized. The chain uses TRBV2 and TRBJ2-7; D assignment may be TRBD1 or TRBD2 (5 bases each). The germline V gene encodes CDR1 SNHLY and CDR2 FYNNEI. The CDR3 is made up of 14 amino acids. Trimming cost V 4 bases and J 3 bases, with 13 bases left between them. DNA of the CDR3: TGTGCCAGCAGTGCCGGGACGGAAGTCTACGAGCAGTACTTC. Protein sequence: CASSAGTEVYEQYF.

This clonotype has a handful of counts. This chain links TRBV6-1 with TRBJ1-2; 11 nucleotides line up with TRBD1. Germline V gives CDR1 MNHNS, CDR2 SASEGT. The CDR3 spans 16 residues. Trimming removed 6 bases from V and 3 bases from J; junction bases left unmatched: 9. CDR3 region: CASRSGQGALDYGYTF. In DNA form, the CDR3 reads TGTGCCAGCAGGTCTGGACAGGGGGCTCTAGACTATGGCTACACCTTC.

This clonotype was counted only a few times. The chain has TRBV20-1 and TRBJ1-2; D remains unclear. This CDR3 is 13 amino acids long. Trimming removed 0 bases at V and 4 bases at J, with 9 bases between. Germline V CDR1 and CDR2: DFQATT, SNEGSKA (reference sequence). For the CDR3, the DNA is TGCAGTGCTAGAGATGTGGGGTCCTATGGCTACACCTTC. It yields the protein CSARDVGSYGYTF.

J is TRBJ1-1 and V is TRBV21-1. TRBV21-1 is a listed pseudogene. The CDR3 is made up of 11 amino acids. The DNA for the CDR3 is TGTGCCAGCACGGAAGGGTATGAAGCTTTCTTT. Protein: CASTEGYEAFF.

The chain combines TRBV12-3 or TRBV12-4 with TRBJ1-1; no reliable D call. There are 13 residues in the CDR3. V was trimmed by 3 bases and J by 8 bases, leaving 13 bases between them. CDR3 coding DNA: TGTGCCAGCAGTTTGGTTGAGGGAGGCGAAGCTTTCTTT. Translated, it gives CASSLVEGGEAFF.

This chain joins TRBV9 and TRBJ2-5; D possibly corresponds to TRBD2 (5 bases). The CDR3 contains 15 residues. V was pared by 6 bases and J by 1 base, with 16 bases between. Germline V lookup: CDR1 SGDLS, CDR2 YYNGEE. The CDR3, as DNA: TGTGCCAGCACCGTTTTAGGTGGGAGCCAAGAGACCCAGTACTTC. As protein: CASTVLGGSQETQYF. The full variable domain, rest sourced from reference TRBV9 and TRBJ2-5, is DSGVTQTPKHLITATGQRVTLRCSPRSGDLSVYWYQQSLDQGLQFLIQYYNGEERAKGNILERFSAQQFPDLHSELNLSSLELGDSALYFCASTVLGGSQETQYFGPGTRLLVL.

The CDR3 bases are TGTGCCAGCATAGGATTTCGGATCGTGGCCGGGGAGCTGTTTTTT. Its protein product is CASIGFRIVAGELFF. This chain connects TRBV6-1 to TRBJ2-2; D is ambiguous. Trimming pared 7 bases from V and 6 bases from J, leaving 18 bases between. Per germline, CDR1 MNHNS and CDR2 SASEGT. This CDR3 spans 15 amino acids.

CDR3 sequence reads: CASSLDLAFAYEQYF. The CDR3 nucleotides read TGTGCCAGCAGTCTAGATCTAGCGTTCGCCTACGAGCAGTACTTC. The V gene is TRBV6-2 or TRBV6-3, the J gene TRBJ2-1; TRBD2 is a possible D gene (6 bases). The J call is doubtful: the DNA matches TRBJ2-7 better. CDR1 is MNHEY and CDR2 is SVGEGT in the germline V gene. The CDR3 has 15 residues.

This sequence joins TRBV19 and TRBJ1-1; D gene ambiguous. Germline V gives CDR1 LNHDA, CDR2 SQIVND (reference sequence). V gave up 5 bases and J gave up 3 bases, with 10 bases separating them. CDR3 size: 13 residues. The CDR3 reads CASSSGSYTEAFF. The CDR3 coding sequence is TGTGCCAGTAGTTCGGGTTCTTACACTGAAGCTTTCTTT. Using reference TRBV19 and TRBJ1-1 for the parts outside the CDR3, the full variable domain is DGGITQSPKYLFRKEGQNVTLSCEQNLNHDAMYWYRQDPGQGLRLIYYSQIVNDFQKGDIAEGYSVSREKKESFPLTVTSAQKNPTAFYLCASSSGSYTEAFFGQGTRLTVV.

This clonotype showed up just a few times. This chain's CDR3 is CASSLGTSGGTNEQFF. The CDR3 DNA reads TGTGCCAGCAGCTTAGGGACTAGCGGGGGGACGAATGAGCAGTTCTTC. V usage is TRBV7-2 and J usage is TRBJ2-1, with 14 bases lining up with TRBD2. V lost 1 base, J lost 7 bases, and 3 bases stayed unmatched. This CDR3 spans 16 amino acids. Germline-derived CDR1 and CDR2 are SGHTA and FQGNSA.

This chain joins TRBV6-2 or TRBV6-3 and TRBJ1-1; D remains ambiguous. The length of the CDR3 is 16 residues. Germline loops: CDR1 MNHEY, CDR2 SVGEGT. V lost 7 bases and J lost 0, with 18 bases in between. The CDR3 region has the DNA TGTGCCAGCACCAAAATCAGGATAGGATTGAACACTGAAGCTTTCTTT. Residues: CASTKIRIGLNTEAFF.

This clonotype qualifies as medium-sized. This chain connects TRBV15 to TRBJ2-1; D gene unclear. CDR3 length equals 16 residues. Trimming pared 1 base from V and 3 bases from J, leaving 13 bases between. Per the germline V gene, CDR1 is LNHNV and CDR2 is YYDKDF (reference sequence). The CDR3, as DNA: TGTGCCACCAGCAGAGTTCTTCCAGGAGACTACAATGAGCAGTTCTTC. It specifies CATSRVLPGDYNEQFF.

This clonotype was counted between two and nine times. The gene calls are TRBV27 and TRBJ1-3; D is undetermined. Trimming cost V 2 bases and J 0 bases, with 5 bases left between them. The CDR3 covers 14 residues. Germline CDR1 MNHEY, CDR2 SMNVEV (reference sequence). The CDR3 DNA reads TGTGCCAGCAGTTTACGTGCCTCTGGAAACACCATATATTTT. This codes for CASSLRASGNTIYF.

This clonotype was observed a handful of times. The gene calls are TRBV7-2 and TRBJ1-3; 8 positions agree with TRBD1. Germline-derived CDR1 and CDR2 are SGHTA and FQGNSA. This CDR3 has 15 amino acids. Losses at the gene ends were 5 bases for V and 4 bases for J; bases not matched to a gene: 7. The CDR3 region has the DNA TGTGCCAGCAGCACCGGACAGGGCTCCGGAAACACCATATATTTT. Amino acids: CASSTGQGSGNTIYF.

Remarks on this clonotype: The junction shows a germline mismatch at one end, possibly a read error. V gene TRBV18 combines with J gene TRBJ1-2; D not resolved. The CDR3 runs 12 residues. The V gene's germline CDR1 is KGHSH and CDR2 LQKENI. DNA of the CDR3: TGTGCCAGCTCTCCGGGTGACTCTGGAATCGCCTTC. Residues: CASSPGDSGIAF.

CDR3 region: CASSEGTARVLTF. CDR3 coding DNA: TGTGCCAGCAGTGAGGGGACGGCCCGGGTCCTGACTTTC. The rearrangement links TRBV6-1 to TRBJ2-6; tentatively, D is TRBD1 or TRBD2 (5 bases each). The CDR3 runs to 13 residues. CDR1 and CDR2 (germline): MNHNS, SASEGT. Trimming pared 3 bases from V and 13 bases from J, leaving 13 bases between.

A few counts support this clonotype. V and J are TRBV2 and TRBJ2-5, with 9 bases identical to TRBD1. The germline V gene has CDR1 SNHLY and CDR2 FYNNEI. The CDR3 loop spans 14 amino acids. Trimming removed 6 bases from V and 5 bases from J; junction bases left unmatched: 7. CDR3 in amino acids: CASSGDRGVETQYF. Written as DNA, the CDR3 is TGTGCCAGCAGCGGTGACAGGGGGGTTGAGACCCAGTACTTC.

Within the sample, this clonotype is medium-sized. The rearrangement links TRBV20-1 to TRBJ2-1, with 13 bases lining up with TRBD2. The length of the CDR3 is 15 residues. With V trimmed by 1 base and J by 7 bases, 4 bases remained unmatched. The germline CDR1 and CDR2 sequences are DFQATT and SNEGSKA (reference sequence). The CDR3 DNA reads as TGCAGTGCTAGAGGGGGACTAGCGGGAATAAATGAGCAGTTCTTC. This codes for CSARGGLAGINEQFF.

This clonotype was detected a few times. V gene TRBV27 combines with J gene TRBJ1-1; tentatively, D is TRBD1 (5 bases). The CDR3 covers 14 residues. Deletions cut 5 bases from V and 6 bases from J, with 16 bases between. The germline CDR1 and CDR2 sequences are MNHEY and SMNVEV (reference sequence). The CDR3 loop reads CASSTAQGTSEAFF. The DNA for the CDR3 is TGTGCCAGCAGTACCGCCCAGGGTACGTCTGAAGCTTTCTTT.

This clonotype was recorded a few times. The rearrangement joins TRBV7-6 to TRBJ1-2; the D is unclear. CDR3 size: 15 residues. CDR1 and CDR2 (germline): SGHVS, FNYEAQ. V lost 0 bases and J 4 bases, leaving 12 bases between the germline ends. The CDR3 DNA follows: TGTGCCAGCAGCTTAGCGGCCCGGGCCACCTATGGCTACACCTTC. It specifies CASSLAARATYGYTF.

The chain recombines TRBV19 with TRBJ2-7; 12 nucleotides agree with TRBD1. The J segment lost 0 bases and the V segment lost 3 bases, leaving 3 bases of the junction unmatched. In germline, CDR1 is LNHDA, CDR2 SQIVND (reference sequence). The CDR3 is made up of 16 amino acids. The CDR3, as DNA: TGTGCCAGTAGTATCGGGACAGGGGGCTACTCCTACGAGCAGTACTTC. Residues: CASSIGTGGYSYEQYF.

The CDR3: CASTLDRRQPQHF. The DNA for the CDR3 is TGTGCCAGCACTTTGGACAGGAGGCAGCCCCAGCATTTT. The rearrangement links TRBV2 to TRBJ1-5; 7 bases map to TRBD1. The CDR3 is 13 amino acids. Germline V lookup: CDR1 SNHLY, CDR2 FYNNEI. Germline trimming cut 7 bases from V and 7 bases from J; bases unmatched to any gene: 7.

This clonotype has only a few counts. The rearrangement links TRBV24-1 to TRBJ1-2; 12 bases line up with TRBD1. CDR3 length: 15 residues. CDR1 is KGHDR, CDR2 SFDVKD, per germline. Unmatched junction bases numbered 5, after V lost 2 bases and J lost 8 bases. The CDR3 DNA reads TGTGCCACCAGTGATTCGTGGGGGACAGGGGGCGGCTACACCTTC. Its translation is CATSDSWGTGGGYTF.